Each of the 21 T cell receptor beta chains below was sequenced from the same sample in a study of shared clonotypes between healthy human individuals. Produced via immunoSEQ multiplex PCR; TCRdb's table is partial and in-frame only. Altogether some 2,400,000 clones are present, approximately 96% being singletons, with the ten largest covering 0.13%. The specimen was naive CD4+ T cells sorted from blood. As to subset: CD45RA+ positively selected. These receptors all come from a man aged 18 to 30 in good health.

The V and J genes are TRBV18 and TRBJ2-7, with 10 bases matching TRBD1. The germline CDR1 and CDR2 sequences are KGHSH and LQKENI. V gave up 4 bases and J gave up 3 bases; unmatched junction bases: 3. The length of the CDR3 is 14 residues. CDR3 sequence: CASSLRDRGYEQYF. The CDR3 DNA reads as TGTGCCAGCTCACTCCGGGACAGGGGCTACGAGCAGTACTTC.

A single count supports this clone. The chain links TRBV5-1 to TRBJ1-4; no clear D gene. The CDR3 consists of 15 residues. The germline V gene encodes CDR1 SGHRS and CDR2 YFSETQ. The germline V and J ends were trimmed by 4 bases and 0 bases, with 10 bases remaining between them. The CDR3 DNA sequence: TGCGCCAGCAGCACGAACACTGCAACTAATGAAAAACTGTTTTTT. This gives the protein CASSTNTATNEKLFF. Using reference TRBV5-1 and TRBJ1-4 for the parts outside the CDR3, the full variable domain is KAGVTQTPRYLIKTRGQQVTLSCSPISGHRSVSWYQQTPGQGLQFLFEYFSETQRNKGNFPGRFSGRQFSNSRSEMNVSTLELGDSALYLCASSTNTATNEKLFFGSGTQLSVL.

The chain employs TRBV11-2 and TRBJ2-1; 8 bases fit TRBD1. Germline trimming cut 6 bases from V and 9 bases from J; bases unmatched to any gene: 10. Looked up from germline, CDR1 is SGHAT and CDR2 is FQNNGV. The CDR3 length is 14 residues. CDR3 region: CASRPRTGRSEQFF. For the CDR3, the DNA is TGTGCCAGCAGACCCAGGACAGGGAGGAGTGAGCAGTTCTTC. Filled out from reference TRBV11-2 and TRBJ2-1, the complete variable domain reads EAGVAQSPRYKIIEKRQSVAFWCNPISGHATLYWYQQILGQGPKLLIQFQNNGVVDDSQLPKDRFSAERLKGVDSTLKIQPAKLEDSAVYLCASRPRTGRSEQFFGPGTRLTVL.

The chain uses TRBV2 and TRBJ1-3; 7 positions agree with TRBD1. After removal of 6 bases from V and 1 base from J, the junction contained 6 bases not matched to a gene. The germline V gene encodes CDR1 SNHLY and CDR2 FYNNEI. This CDR3 comprises 15 residues. The CDR3 reads CASSGDSGSGNTIYF. In DNA, the CDR3 is TGTGCCAGCAGCGGGGACAGTGGGTCTGGAAACACCATATATTTT.

The chain has TRBV6-4 and TRBJ2-1; TRBD1 agrees at 10 bases. The CDR3 contains 15 residues. V shed 3 bases and J 7 bases; nucleotides not matched to a gene: 6. Germline lookup yields CDR1 MRHNA and CDR2 SNTAGT. CDR3 in amino acids: CASSDLGTGDNEQFF. In nucleotides, the CDR3 is TGTGCCAGCAGTGATTTGGGGACAGGGGATAATGAGCAGTTCTTC.

The V call is TRBV18, the J call TRBJ2-6; 10 positions match TRBD1. The CDR3 is 18 residues long. Germline trimming cut 1 base from V and 1 base from J; bases unmatched to any gene: 4. The germline V gene has CDR1 KGHSH and CDR2 LQKENI. CDR3 region: CASSPRQGAGSGANVLTF. The CDR3 nucleotides are TGTGCCAGCTCACCACGACAGGGGGCAGGGTCTGGGGCCAACGTCCTGACTTTC.

As regards this clone: This sample also contains other DNA sequences that code for the same CDR3. The chain has TRBV5-1 and TRBJ2-2, with TRBD2 identical over 10 bases. With V trimmed by 2 bases and J by 4 bases, 2 bases remained unmatched. CDR3 size: 15 residues. Germline V lookup: CDR1 SGHRS, CDR2 YFSETQ. CDR3 DNA: TGCGCCAGCAGCTTACTAGCGGGGTCCACCGGGGAGCTGTTTTTT. Protein sequence: CASSLLAGSTGELFF.

V is TRBV5-1 and J is TRBJ1-1, with D uncertain. CDR1 and CDR2 (germline): SGHRS, YFSETQ. This CDR3 is 18 amino acids long. The V gene lost 7 bases and the J gene lost 2 bases, with 27 bases spanning the gap. The CDR3 DNA sequence: TGCGCCAGCGACTTGGGCCCCGAGCGCACCTCTACTAACACTGAAGCTTTCTTT. It translates to CASDLGPERTSTNTEAFF.

This chain links TRBV28 with TRBJ2-1, with D possibly called TRBD1 or TRBD2 (5 bases each). The V gene's germline CDR1 is MDHEN and CDR2 SYDVKM. CDR3 length: 13 amino acids. The V end lost 4 bases, the J end lost 10 bases, and 14 bases lay between the germline ends. The CDR3 DNA reads as TGTGCCAGCAGTTCCGGGACCGTCGGCGAGCAGTTCTTC. This codes for CASSSGTVGEQFF. The full variable domain, completed using reference TRBV28 and TRBJ2-1, is DVKVTQSSRYLVKRTGEKVFLECVQDMDHENMFWYRQDPGLGLRLIYFSYDVKMKEKGDIPEGYSVSREKKERFSLILESASTNQTSMYLCASSSGTVGEQFFGPGTRLTVL.

V usage is TRBV18 and J usage is TRBJ1-6, with D perhaps TRBD1 (5 bases). V lost 2 bases, J lost 10 bases, and 15 bases lay in between. CDR3 length: 15 amino acids. Germline-derived CDR1 and CDR2 are KGHSH and LQKENI. CDR3 bases: TGTGCCAGCTCACCATTTCGAGGACGGGACTCACCCCTCCACTTT. Translation gives CASSPFRGRDSPLHF. Drawing the rest from reference TRBV18 and TRBJ1-6, the complete variable domain is NAGVMQNPRHLVRRRGQEARLRCSPMKGHSHVYWYRQLPEEGLKFMVYLQKENIIDESGMPKERFSAEFPKEGPSILRIQQVVRGDSAAYFCASSPFRGRDSPLHFGNGTRLTVT.

The V gene is TRBV2, the J gene TRBJ2-4; maybe TRBD2 (5 bases). V was pared by 3 bases and J by 0 bases, with 12 bases between. Germline CDR1 reads SNHLY; CDR2 reads FYNNEI. The CDR3 covers 16 residues. CDR3 sequence (DNA): TGTGCCAGCAGTGACCCGGGGAGCTTAGCCAAAAACATTCAGTACTTC. Its translation is CASSDPGSLAKNIQYF.

A remark on this clone: This specimen includes other DNA sequences encoding the same CDR3. This sequence joins TRBV7-2 and TRBJ2-1; 10 bases map to TRBD2. The germline gives CDR1 SGHTA, CDR2 FQGNSA. There are 15 residues in the CDR3. Trimming at V came to 1 base and at J to 7 bases, leaving 4 bases not matched to a gene. The CDR3 region has the DNA TGTGCCAGCAGCTTAGGCCTAGCGGGAGTAAATGAGCAGTTCTTC. Amino acids: CASSLGLAGVNEQFF.

V usage is TRBV11-2 and J usage is TRBJ1-2, with 9 bases that match TRBD1. Trimming took 5 bases from V and 6 from J; bases not matched to a gene: 4. Germline assignment: CDR1 SGHAT and CDR2 FQNNGV. CDR3 length: 13 residues. The CDR3 sequence is CASSAGQGHGYTF. The DNA for the CDR3 is TGTGCCAGCAGCGCGGGACAGGGACATGGCTACACCTTC.

This clone showed up just a few times. This chain links TRBV5-1 with TRBJ1-5; D gene unclear. The length of the CDR3 is 15 residues. Germline loops: CDR1 SGHRS, CDR2 YFSETQ. V lost 0 bases and J lost 7, with 14 bases in between. The DNA for the CDR3 is TGCGCCAGCAGCTTGGAGCCGACTGGAGGCCAGCCCCAGCATTTT. It codes for CASSLEPTGGQPQHF.

The chain recombines TRBV5-4 with TRBJ1-6, with TRBD1 matching over 9 bases. V dropped 0 bases and J dropped 6; count of bases not matched to a gene: 7. Germline CDR1 is SGHNT and CDR2 is YYREEE (reference sequence). The CDR3 loop spans 17 amino acids. The CDR3 loop is CASSLAARDRANSPLHF. In DNA, the CDR3 is TGTGCCAGCAGCTTGGCCGCAAGGGACAGGGCTAATTCACCCCTCCACTTT.

The chain uses TRBV10-1 and TRBJ2-7; 7 nucleotides match TRBD1. The ends lost 0 bases at V and 6 bases at J; junction bases unmatched: 5. The CDR3 sequence is 14 residues long. Germline lookup yields CDR1 WNHNN and CDR2 SYGVQD (reference sequence). The CDR3 protein is CASSESWDSLEQYF. The CDR3 nucleotides are TGCGCCAGCAGTGAGTCCTGGGACAGCCTCGAGCAGTACTTC.

The gene calls are TRBV29-1 and TRBJ2-3; 8 nucleotides match TRBD1. The V gene end was trimmed by 4 bases and the J gene end by 4 bases; junction bases not matched to a gene: 10. The length of the CDR3 is 15 residues. From germline, CDR1 is SQVTM and CDR2 ANQGSEA. CDR3 loop: CSVARQGIESDTQYF. In DNA form, the CDR3 reads TGCAGCGTTGCCAGACAGGGGATTGAGTCAGATACGCAGTATTTT.

The chain has TRBV27 and TRBJ1-1; perhaps TRBD1 as D (5 bases). The ends were cut back, 5 bases at V and 8 bases at J, with 12 bases in the middle. Germline V lookup: CDR1 MNHEY, CDR2 SMNVEV (reference sequence). The CDR3 is 12 residues long. CDR3 DNA: TGTGCCAGCAGTGGGGGACGCCTAGAAGCTTTCTTT. This sequence encodes CASSGGRLEAFF.

Comment on this clone: Other nucleotide sequences in the sample specify the same CDR3. The chain is built from TRBV28 and TRBJ1-2; a possible D gene is TRBD1 (6 bases). Trimming cost V 2 bases and J 5 bases, with 9 bases left between them. The CDR3 loop spans 13 amino acids. Germline loops: CDR1 MDHEN, CDR2 SYDVKM. CDR3 nucleotides: TGTGCCAGCAGTTTAGGGGGCTCGTATGGCTACACCTTC. Translating gives CASSLGGSYGYTF.

The chain joins TRBV19 to TRBJ1-4; 7 bases are shared with TRBD1. J gave up 3 bases and V 3 bases, and 4 bases lay outside the gene matches. Germline CDR1 and CDR2: LNHDA and SQIVND (reference sequence). The CDR3 is made up of 15 amino acids. The CDR3 loop reads CASSIGQAPNEKLFF. The DNA of the CDR3 is TGTGCCAGTAGTATCGGACAGGCGCCTAATGAAAAACTGTTTTTT.

The chain combines TRBV7-8 with TRBJ1-3, with D possibly matching TRBD1 (6 bases). The germline V gene encodes CDR1 SGHVS and CDR2 FQNEAQ. The V end was cut by 5 bases, the J end by 3 bases, with 17 bases between. The CDR3 contains 16 residues. For the CDR3, the DNA is TGTGCCAGCAGCCCGGAGGGGGGCGGAATTGGAAACACCATATATTTT. As protein: CASSPEGGGIGNTIYF.